The present T cell receptor beta chain was sequenced within a study of blood T cell repertoires in COVID-19. Study information: Material from acute and convalescent COVID-19 was sourced from the United States, Italy and Spain.

Those enrolled, adults aged 18 to 89 years, came from 24 US areas. The study assigned cohorts using participant-reported clinical history. Authors' methods: Reference gene primer amplification gave estimated nucleated cell counts. This table comes from immunoSEQ multiplex PCR, and its TCRdb copy is limited to in-frame clones, with some not included. V and J calls and clone size are as listed in that table; D and trimming were resolved from the DNA. The sample includes roughly 160,000 clones, about 84% of them seen just once. The ends were cut back, 1 base at V and 0 bases at J, with 6 bases in the middle. Germline assignment: CDR1 MGHDK and CDR2 SYGVNS. The CDR3 consists of 15 residues.

V and J are TRBV25-1 and TRBJ1-4; tentatively, D is TRBD1 (6 bases). Sequences were obtained from PBMCs or T cells enriched from blood (not recorded which). The source of this sequence is a woman between 35 and 50 years old with acute COVID-19. CDR3 DNA: TGTGCCAGCAGTGAATCAGGGGCAACTAATGAAAAACTGTTTTTT. As protein: CASSESGATNEKLFF. The complete variable domain, with remaining parts taken from reference TRBV25-1 and TRBJ1-4, reads EADIYQTPRYLVIGTGKKITLECSQTMGHDKMYWYQQDPGMELHLIHYSYGVNSTEKGDLSSESTVSRIRTEHFPLTLESARPSHTSQYLCASSESGATNEKLFFGSGTQLSVL.